This is a list of T cell receptor beta chains from one sample in a study of tumor-infiltrating lymphocytes in primary liver carcinoma. TCRdb re-derived calls from the multiplex PCR reads in MiXCR, one entry per CDR3 protein. This sample has 300,000 to 350,000 distinct CDR3 sequences, with roughly two thirds found just once. The specimen was peripheral blood. The receptors were gathered from a man aged 40-49 years with primary liver carcinoma and hepatitis B virus infection. CDR3s include the opening cysteine and the closing phenylalanine or tryptophan. The order of the fields is V gene, CDR3 length, CDR3 protein.

>TRBV6-5|17
CASSFQATGGDNYGYTF
>TRBV4-1|16
CASSRIPGQGSYEQYF
>TRBV28|15
CASSSFGRGGDIQYF
>TRBV6-5|16
CASKGAFTASTDTQYF
>TRBV28|13
CASSFQGENIIYF
>TRBV7-9|15
CASRPRIGSAGELFF
>TRBV11-2|15
CASSLGGHIKETQYF
>TRBV6-6|16
CASSSLSSGRGYEQFF
>TRBV20-1|13
CSARRPVEDTIYF
>TRBV6-2/TRBV6-3|12
CASSYTNYGYTF
>TRBV7-9|11
CVSSQLFTQYF
>TRBV11-2|15
CASSLVGPNTDTQYF
>TRBV29-1|14
CSVRPQGPFYGYTF
>TRBV6-2/TRBV6-3|14
CASSASHTPYEQYF
>TRBV28|13
CASSLLSNEKLFF
>TRBV11-2|16
CASKRTSGRNTGELFF
>TRBV6-5|16
CASKAQGERWPPEQYF
>TRBV6-2/TRBV6-3|16
CASSYSGGRANYGYTF
>TRBV5-1|16
CASAPDRTGITDEQFF
>TRBV11-2|14
CASSLGAGGNEQYF
>TRBV13|16
CASSLGSMPGSYEQYF
>TRBV5-4|14
CASRSGQGTIEAFF
>TRBV24-1|16
CATSDGTTLSYNEQFF
>TRBV29-1|13
CSVFAGGADTQYF
>TRBV6-2/TRBV6-3|17
CASSRVTGLAITGELFF